The sequence of this T cell receptor beta chain was determined in a study of blood T cell repertoires in COVID-19. Overall study context: Researchers got acute and convalescent COVID-19 samples from the United States, Italy and Spain. T cells, B-cell-depleted T cells, or PBMCs supplied cDNA or gDNA.

Per the original methods: Quantification of nucleated cells was approximated via reference gene primer amplification. TCRdb's copy holds only in-frame clones and misses some; the assay was immunoSEQ multiplex PCR. Clonal size and the V and J genes are those of that table, whereas D and trimming came from the DNA. The sample lists hundreds of thousands of clones, about 87% occurring once. The V end was cut by 3 bases, the J end by 8 bases, with 13 bases between. The CDR3 covers 13 residues. Seattle cases were enrolled at active infection and followed longitudinally. This chain joins TRBV12-3 or TRBV12-4 and TRBJ1-2; D not resolved. Sequencing was done on a sample of peripheral blood. This receptor was obtained from a woman between 45 and 60 years old with COVID-19, enrolled during active disease. Here the CDR3 reads CASSFGVPRGYTF. Here the CDR3 DNA reads TGTGCCAGCAGTTTCGGGGTACCGCGCGGCTACACCTTC.